This entry lists 21 T cell receptor beta chains sequenced from one sample in a study of blood T cell repertoires in COVID-19 (TCRdb year 2020). The receptor library was made with the immunoSEQ multiplex PCR assay. The clones in this table, taken by TCRdb from immuneACCESS, are in-frame only. Not every clone is retained; where verified, under half of the shortfall comes from an unresolved V gene, and the cause of the rest is unknown. The table for this sample lists over 250,000 clones; approximately 84% of them were counted only once. The ten largest clones capture more than 1.1% of the sample. The sequencing sample was made of peripheral blood. These receptors came from a human donor with COVID-19, enrolled during active disease. The donor label of this sample is uncertain.

The gene calls are TRBV28 and TRBJ2-1, with D possibly matching TRBD2 (7 bases). CDR1 is MDHEN, CDR2 SYDVKM, per germline. V lost 5 bases and J 6 bases, leaving 23 bases between the germline ends. The CDR3 extends over 17 amino acids. CDR3 bases: TGTGCCAGCAGTCTAGAGAAAGGACAGCGGGGCCTCAATGAGCAGTTCTTC. This encodes CASSLEKGQRGLNEQFF.

The V and J genes are TRBV5-1 and TRBJ2-1; possible D gene TRBD2, 5 bases. The CDR3 consists of 12 residues. The V and J ends lost 5 bases and 9 bases respectively, with 12 bases between them. Germline assignment: CDR1 SGHRS and CDR2 YFSETQ. The CDR3: CASSGVASEQFF. The CDR3 DNA is TGCGCCAGCAGTGGAGTAGCGAGTGAGCAGTTCTTC.

DNA for the CDR3: TGTGCCAGCAGTTTTCTTGGCCAAGAGCAGTACTTC. Its translation is CASSFLGQEQYF. This chain joins TRBV27 and TRBJ2-7; D remains ambiguous. There are 12 residues in the CDR3. V lost 3 bases to trimming and J lost 7 bases, with 10 bases between them. The germline V gene encodes CDR1 MNHEY and CDR2 SMNVEV (reference sequence).

J is TRBJ2-3 and V is TRBV11-2; D is uncertain. Trimming stripped 1 base from V and 1 base from J, with 6 bases between. From germline, CDR1 is SGHAT and CDR2 FQNNGV. This CDR3 spans 14 amino acids. In DNA form, the CDR3 reads TGTGCCAGCAGCTTAGGACACCGCACAGATACGCAGTATTTT. Translated: CASSLGHRTDTQYF.

J is TRBJ1-1 and V is TRBV15; D is unresolved. Trimming took off 0 bases at V and 6 bases at J, with 11 bases between the two ends. The CDR3 covers 14 residues. Germline V CDR1 and CDR2: LNHNV, YYDKDF (reference sequence). For the CDR3, the DNA is TGTGCCACCAGCAGAGACAGGTTCCAGGCTGAAGCTTTCTTT. Amino acids: CATSRDRFQAEAFF.

This rearrangement joins TRBV10-3 to TRBJ2-7; 10 bases fit TRBD2. J gave up 4 bases and V 6 bases, and 9 bases lay outside the gene matches. The CDR3 extends over 15 amino acids. Germline lookup yields CDR1 ENHRY and CDR2 SYGVKD. The CDR3 loop is CAIRPSGRHEYEQYF. The CDR3 DNA reads TGTGCCATCAGACCTAGCGGGAGACACGAATACGAGCAGTACTTC.

The chain uses TRBV5-1 and TRBJ2-7, with D possibly matching TRBD1 (6 bases). The CDR3 contains 13 residues. CDR1 and CDR2 from the germline V gene are SGHRS and YFSETQ. Trimming removed 3 bases at V and 5 bases at J, with 12 bases between. CDR3 nucleotide sequence: TGCGCCAGCAGCTCACCAACAGGGCACGAGCAGTACTTC. Amino acid sequence: CASSSPTGHEQYF.

This clone was detected only a few times. The chain employs TRBV7-2 and TRBJ1-6, with D possibly matching TRBD1 (6 bases). Germline V lookup: CDR1 SGHTA, CDR2 FQGNSA. This CDR3 is built from 13 residues. The V end was cut by 6 bases, the J end by 13 bases, with 16 bases between. The CDR3 sequence is CASSRNPQGPLHF. As DNA, the CDR3 is TGTGCCAGCAGTCGGAACCCTCAGGGGCCCCTCCACTTT.

The V call is TRBV5-1, the J call TRBJ2-5; D is ambiguous. Germline CDR1 and CDR2: SGHRS and YFSETQ. Trimming shortened V by 0 bases and J by 0 bases, and 15 bases separated the two germline ends. The CDR3 has 17 amino acids. The CDR3 here is CASSLGMLLQHQETQYF. The DNA for the CDR3 is TGCGCCAGCAGCTTGGGGATGTTGTTACAGCACCAAGAGACCCAGTACTTC.

The J gene is TRBJ1-1, the V gene TRBV10-3, with TRBD1 matching over 7 bases. CDR3 length: 14 residues. After removal of 6 bases from V and 1 base from J, the junction contained 5 bases not matched to a gene. Germline V gene lookup returns CDR1 ENHRY and CDR2 SYGVKD. CDR3 protein: CAIRKPGGNTEAFF. The CDR3 DNA reads TGTGCCATCAGAAAACCAGGGGGGAACACTGAAGCTTTCTTT.

This chain uses TRBV15 with TRBJ1-5, with 7 bases fitting TRBD1. Per the germline V gene, CDR1 is LNHNV and CDR2 is YYDKDF (reference sequence). The CDR3 is 16 amino acids. V lost 5 bases, J lost 0 bases, and 7 bases stayed unmatched. CDR3 DNA sequence: TGTGCCACCAGCCAGACAGGGACCCATAGCAATCAGCCCCAGCATTTT. Translation: CATSQTGTHSNQPQHF.

The chain recombines TRBV28 with TRBJ2-1; 8 bases match TRBD2. Per the germline V gene, CDR1 is MDHEN and CDR2 is SYDVKM. This CDR3 spans 19 amino acids. Trimming cost V 1 base and J 3 bases; bases outside gene matches: 14. The CDR3 DNA reads as TGTGCCAGCAGTTTATTGGGTAGCGGGACTCCCGGGGGCTACAATGAGCAGTTCTTC. Translated, it gives CASSLLGSGTPGGYNEQFF.

The chain uses TRBV7-2 and TRBJ1-5; no clear D. This CDR3 comprises 15 residues. V lost 1 base and J 7 bases, leaving 14 bases between the germline ends. CDR1 and CDR2 from the germline V gene are SGHTA and FQGNSA. CDR3 loop: CASSLGRGSRQPQHF. In DNA, the CDR3 is TGTGCCAGCAGCTTAGGACGTGGTAGCCGCCAGCCCCAGCATTTT.

The CDR3 is CASGLREYGYTF. CDR3 nucleotide sequence: TGTGCTAGTGGTCTTAGGGAGTATGGCTACACCTTC. J is TRBJ1-2 and V is TRBV12-5, with D hard to call. Germline V CDR1 and CDR2: LGHNT, FRNRAP. The CDR3 is 12 amino acids. Trimming shortened V by 5 bases and J by 5 bases, and 9 bases separated the two germline ends.

The genes are TRBV20-1 and TRBJ2-7, with 9 bases fitting TRBD2. The V gene end was trimmed by 3 bases and the J gene end by 1 base; junction bases not matched to a gene: 7. This CDR3 is 15 amino acids long. Germline CDR1 DFQATT, CDR2 SNEGSKA (reference sequence). This chain's CDR3 is CSASALAGSSYEQYF. In DNA, the CDR3 is TGCAGTGCTAGTGCACTAGCGGGCTCGTCCTACGAGCAGTACTTC.

This chain joins TRBV28 and TRBJ1-1; D gene unclear. CDR1 is MDHEN, CDR2 SYDVKM, per germline. There are 18 residues in the CDR3. Trimming removed 5 bases from V and 4 bases from J, with 26 bases in between. CDR3 DNA: TGTGCCAGCAGTAACCCAGACTCTGCGATCCCGCGTAGCACTGAAGCTTTCTTT. It encodes CASSNPDSAIPRSTEAFF. The variable domain in full, with the rest retrieved from reference TRBV28 and TRBJ1-1, is DVKVTQSSRYLVKRTGEKVFLECVQDMDHENMFWYRQDPGLGLRLIYFSYDVKMKEKGDIPEGYSVSREKKERFSLILESASTNQTSMYLCASSNPDSAIPRSTEAFFGQGTRLTVV.

In its sample, this clone was seen once. The CDR3 DNA sequence: TGTGCCAGCAGTGAAGGGTCGACAGCCGAGGCTTTCTTT. Its translation: CASSEGSTAEAFF. This chain joins TRBV6-1 and TRBJ1-1; tentative D call: TRBD1 (5 bases). This CDR3 has 13 amino acids. Germline-derived CDR1 and CDR2 are MNHNS and SASEGT. Trimming shortened V by 1 base and J by 11 bases, and 14 bases separated the two germline ends.

The genes are TRBV5-6 and TRBJ1-6; 10 bases map to TRBD1. The CDR3 runs 16 residues. Germline V lookup: CDR1 SGHDT, CDR2 YYEEEE. Trimming removed 0 bases from V and 7 bases from J; junction bases left unmatched: 4. DNA for the CDR3: TGTGCCAGCAGCTTGGGTGGACAGGGGGGAAATTCACCCCTCCACTTT. Protein product: CASSLGGQGGNSPLHF.

The chain has TRBV9 and TRBJ1-2; TRBD1 agrees at 7 bases. J lost 8 bases, V lost 3 bases, and 13 bases had no gene match. Per germline, CDR1 SGDLS and CDR2 YYNGEE. This CDR3 has 15 residues. The CDR3 here is CASSAKFWDSRGYTF. In nucleotides, the CDR3 is TGTGCCAGCAGCGCAAAGTTTTGGGACAGTCGGGGCTACACCTTC. Drawing the rest from reference TRBV9 and TRBJ1-2, the complete variable domain is DSGVTQTPKHLITATGQRVTLRCSPRSGDLSVYWYQQSLDQGLQFLIQYYNGEERAKGNILERFSAQQFPDLHSELNLSSLELGDSALYFCASSAKFWDSRGYTFGSGTRLTVV.

The chain couples TRBV25-1 to TRBJ2-1; 7 bases line up with TRBD1. Unmatched junction bases numbered 7, after V lost 8 bases and J lost 6 bases. CDR1 MGHDK and CDR2 SYGVNS come from the germline V gene. The CDR3 length is 13 residues. CDR3 in amino acids: CASSRGILNEQFF. The CDR3 DNA follows: TGTGCCAGCTCCAGGGGGATTCTCAATGAGCAGTTCTTC.

This rearrangement joins TRBV2 to TRBJ2-3, with D possibly matching TRBD2 (5 bases). The ends were cut back, 5 bases at V and 0 bases at J, with 18 bases in the middle. Looked up from germline, CDR1 is SNHLY and CDR2 is FYNNEI. The CDR3 is 17 residues long. As DNA, the CDR3 is TGTGCCAGCAGTCTGCTAGGACTGGTAGGGAGCACAGATACGCAGTATTTT. This encodes CASSLLGLVGSTDTQYF.